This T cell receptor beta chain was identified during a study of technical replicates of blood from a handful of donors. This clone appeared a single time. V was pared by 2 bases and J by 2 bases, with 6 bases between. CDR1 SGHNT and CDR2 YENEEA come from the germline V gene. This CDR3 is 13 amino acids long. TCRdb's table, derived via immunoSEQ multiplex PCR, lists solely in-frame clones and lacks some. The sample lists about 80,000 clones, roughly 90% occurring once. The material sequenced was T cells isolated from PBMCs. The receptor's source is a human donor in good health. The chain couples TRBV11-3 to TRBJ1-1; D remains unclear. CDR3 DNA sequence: TGTGCCAGCAGCTTAAGACAAAACACTGAAGCTTTCTTT. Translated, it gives CASSLRQNTEAFF.